The following is a T cell receptor beta chain sequence with its context. Its antigen remains unidentified. The data originate from a study of blood T cells in healthy people across ages. Across the study: About one barcoded beta molecule per two T cells came from capture by template switching.

Using a J-beta primer mix together with a sample-barcoded 5' primer, a second PCR was run for roughly 7 to 12 cycles. The yield of each sample was at least 3 million CDR3-containing paired-end reads. TCRdb analysed the 5' RACE reads with MiXCR anew, one entry per CDR3 protein. The sample holds about 1.7 million distinct CDR3 sequences, 28% seen once. Findings and limits, study-wide: There were more naive CD4+ cells and higher diversity in long-lived donors than in aged donors.

Investigators took roughly 9.5 milliliters of peripheral blood from every donor. The sample consisted of blood. The clonotype comes from a woman aged 25 to 39 in good health.

Here the CDR3 reads CASSQEGATAASYTF. DNA for the CDR3: TGCGCCAGCAGCCAAGAGGGGGCAACCGCCGCTAGCTACACCTTC. The rearrangement joins TRBV4-3 to TRBJ1-2; a possible D gene is TRBD1 (6 bases). Looked up from germline, CDR1 is LGHNA and CDR2 is YSLEER. With 0 bases removed from V and 9 bases from J, the gap between germline ends came to 17 bases. The CDR3 sequence is 15 residues long.